What follows describes a single T cell receptor beta chain. This specimen comes from a study of blood T cell repertoires in COVID-19. Study information: Italy, Spain and the United States were the sources of the convalescent and acute COVID-19 samples.

Original processing notes: Reference gene primer amplification in the assay estimated nucleated cell counts. Repertoires were generated with immunoSEQ multiplex PCR, while TCRdb's copy carries only in-frame clones and drops some. V and J calls and clone size are as listed in that table; D and trimming were resolved from the DNA. The repertoire includes about 140,000 clones, 70% to 85% of them detected once, and about 10% sits in the top ten. Germline CDR1 SGHDN, CDR2 FVKESK. Trimming cost V 4 bases and J 3 bases; bases outside gene matches: 7. The length of the CDR3 is 17 residues. Sequenced: peripheral blood. This TCR derives from a man between 60 and 75 years old who had recovered from COVID-19. V is TRBV14 and J is TRBJ1-4; 11 positions match TRBD1. CDR3 nucleotide sequence: TGTGCCAGCAGCCGCCGGACAGGGGGCATACCTAATGAAAAACTGTTTTTT. Its translation is CASSRRTGGIPNEKLFF.